The 16 T cell receptor beta chains given below trace back to one sample, sequenced in a study of Tregs in tolerant kidney transplant recipients. Related graft donors supplied nonmyeloablative bone marrow transplants, and mixed chimerism was transient. The table came from immunoSEQ multiplex PCR; TCRdb's copy has only in-frame clones and leaves some out. The table shows about 55,000 clones, with about 90% occurring only once. Here the sequenced sample was CD8+ T cells from blood (PBMCs), taken 24 months after the transplant. Receptors were obtained from a human patient who received a combined kidney and bone marrow transplant. A share of the T cells may be of graft donor origin.

The V call is TRBV9, the J call TRBJ2-1, with 8 bases lining up with TRBD2. Germline CDR1 and CDR2: SGDLS and YYNGEE. The junction had 5 bases not matched to a gene; V was cut back by 2 bases and J by 1 base. The CDR3 spans 16 residues. This CDR3 reads CASSVGLAGSYNEQFF. CDR3 in DNA: TGTGCCAGCAGCGTGGGGTTAGCGGGATCCTACAATGAGCAGTTCTTC.

The genes are TRBV6-5 and TRBJ2-7; a weak D match, TRBD2 (5 bases). The germline V gene encodes CDR1 MNHEY and CDR2 SVGAGI. Trimming removed 8 bases at V and 0 bases at J, with 8 bases between. CDR3 length: 12 amino acids. CDR3 nucleotide sequence: TGTGCCAGCGGGAGCAACTCCTACGAGCAGTACTTC. This translates into CASGSNSYEQYF.

The CDR3 sequence: CASRTGLEDIQYF. The CDR3, as DNA: TGTGCCAGCAGGACGGGACTAGAGGACATTCAGTACTTC. The gene calls are TRBV5-6 and TRBJ2-4; 8 positions agree with TRBD2. The V gene end was trimmed by 5 bases and the J gene end by 8 bases; junction bases not matched to a gene: 6. Germline V gene data show CDR1 as SGHDT and CDR2 as YYEEEE. The CDR3 length is 13 residues.

The genes are TRBV29-1 and TRBJ1-4; D is possibly TRBD1 (6 bases). V was cut by 4 bases and J by 5 bases, with 23 bases left in between. The germline V gene encodes CDR1 SQVTM and CDR2 ANQGSEA. The CDR3 has 17 amino acids. CDR3 bases: TGCAGCGTTGCGTCGCACGCCTTGGACAGAGGAAATGAAAAACTGTTTTTT. Its protein product is CSVASHALDRGNEKLFF.

V usage is TRBV27 and J usage is TRBJ2-7; a weak D match, TRBD1 (6 bases). CDR1 is MNHEY, CDR2 SMNVEV, per germline (reference sequence). This CDR3 spans 13 amino acids. V lost 6 bases and J lost 7, with 16 bases in between. In DNA form, the CDR3 reads TGTGCCAGCAGGGAACAGGGTTGGGGGGAGCAGTACTTC. Translating gives CASREQGWGEQYF.

The chain is built from TRBV27 and TRBJ2-3; possible D gene TRBD2, 6 bases. The CDR3 covers 14 residues. Per germline, CDR1 MNHEY and CDR2 SMNVEV (reference sequence). The V gene lost 5 bases and the J gene lost 3 bases, with 12 bases spanning the gap. DNA for the CDR3: TGTGCCAGCAGTGCTAATGGGGGGACAGATACGCAGTATTTT. This encodes CASSANGGTDTQYF.

The chain employs TRBV4-1 and TRBJ1-2, with TRBD1 matching 8 bases. The CDR3 runs 16 residues. V trimming: 4 bases; J trimming: 5 bases; junction bases outside the gene matches: 12. Germline CDR1 is MGHRA and CDR2 is YSYEKL. This CDR3 is CASSLFPQQGVYGYTF. In DNA form, the CDR3 reads TGCGCCAGCAGCCTCTTCCCGCAACAGGGGGTTTATGGCTACACCTTC.

This clone was detected only once. The J gene is TRBJ2-7, the V gene TRBV30; D unresolved. This CDR3 spans 13 amino acids. The germline gives CDR1 GTSNPN, CDR2 SVGIG (reference sequence). With 0 bases removed from V and 3 bases from J, the gap between germline ends came to 9 bases. The CDR3 protein is CAWSVLYDYEQYF. The CDR3 bases are TGTGCCTGGAGTGTACTATACGACTACGAGCAGTACTTC.

V usage is TRBV2 and J usage is TRBJ1-1; D not certain. V lost 11 bases and J 0 bases, leaving 13 bases between the germline ends. The CDR3 has 13 amino acids. Germline V lookup: CDR1 SNHLY, CDR2 FYNNEI. Here the CDR3 DNA reads TGTGCCCCCCGAGATATACTGAACACTGAAGCTTTCTTT. This translates into CAPRDILNTEAFF.

V is TRBV4-3 and J is TRBJ2-7; possible D gene TRBD2, 7 bases. This CDR3 comprises 14 residues. The V end lost 4 bases, the J end lost 7 bases, and 17 bases lay between the germline ends. Germline lookup yields CDR1 LGHNA and CDR2 YSLEER. In nucleotides, the CDR3 is TGCGCCAGCAGCCGGCAAAGGGGGGGAGGGGAGCAGTACTTC. Translating gives CASSRQRGGGEQYF.

On this clone: A read error may produce the germline difference seen at one junction end. The chain recombines TRBV5-3 with TRBJ2-7; maybe TRBD1 (5 bases). TRBV5-3 is given ORF status, its function remaining uncertain. This CDR3 comprises 15 residues. DNA of the CDR3: TGTGCCAGCAGCTTGTTTTGGGGCAGTAAGGACGAGCAGTACTTC. Amino acid sequence: CASSLFWGSKDEQYF.

This chain uses TRBV7-6 with TRBJ2-5; D gene uncertain. V lost 3 bases to trimming and J lost 1 base, with 3 bases between them. The CDR3 spans 12 residues. The germline CDR1 and CDR2 sequences are SGHVS and FNYEAQ. CDR3 sequence: CASSFLQETQYF. CDR3 sequence (DNA): TGTGCCAGCAGCTTCCTCCAAGAGACCCAGTACTTC.

The chain uses TRBV7-9 and TRBJ2-5; TRBD2 matches at 8 bases. Judging by the DNA end, TRBJ2-7 fits better; the J call may be wrong. Germline CDR1 reads SEHNR; CDR2 reads FQNEAQ (reference sequence). The CDR3 loop spans 14 amino acids. CDR3 protein: CASSPREGGYEQYF. The CDR3 DNA follows: TGTGCCAGCAGCCCCCGGGAGGGTGGGTACGAGCAGTACTTC.

The chain couples TRBV19 to TRBJ1-1; D might be TRBD1 (5 bases). This CDR3 region has 13 residues. Between the trimmed V and J ends, which lost 4 bases and 4 bases, there was a span of 10 bases. Germline CDR1 LNHDA, CDR2 SQIVND (reference sequence). CDR3 region: CASSRSGRTEAFF. The CDR3 DNA reads TGTGCCAGTAGTAGGTCAGGGCGCACTGAAGCTTTCTTT.

This clone has only a few counts. The chain recombines TRBV4-3 with TRBJ1-1; TRBD1 is a possible D gene (5 bases). V shed 0 bases and J shed 4 bases, with 9 bases lying between them. CDR1 and CDR2 from the germline V gene are LGHNA and YSLEER. CDR3 size: 14 residues. CDR3 sequence: CASSQESRVTEAFF. The CDR3, as DNA: TGCGCCAGCAGCCAAGAGAGCAGGGTCACTGAAGCTTTCTTT.

The V call is TRBV27, the J call TRBJ2-1; D is undetermined. The CDR3 length is 16 residues. The germline V gene encodes CDR1 MNHEY and CDR2 SMNVEV (reference sequence). Deletions cut 2 bases from V and 0 bases from J, with 11 bases between. The CDR3 nucleotides are TGTGCCAGCAGTTTAACTTTTTCGAGCTCCTACAATGAGCAGTTCTTC. Amino acids: CASSLTFSSSYNEQFF.